What follows is one T cell receptor (beta chain) and its context. This specimen comes from a study of PD-L1 blockade in urothelial cancer. Time point reported: peripheral blood 6 weeks after treatment start. Germline V gene lookup returns CDR1 MDHEN and CDR2 SYDVKM. The CDR3 consists of 19 residues. V trimming: 3 bases; J trimming: 0 bases; junction bases outside the gene matches: 9. TCRdb keeps only in-frame clones here, not all; method: immunoSEQ multiplex PCR. The sample has 100,000 to 150,000 clones, about 82% seen once; the top ten hold around 2.4%. This chain uses TRBV28 with TRBJ2-1, with TRBD2 identical over 12 bases. The sequences come from PBMCs, collected around atezolizumab (anti-PD-L1) treatment. This TCR derives from a man over 45 with urothelial cancer. The chain's CDR3 is CASSFRGTSGRSSYNEQFF. The CDR3 DNA reads TGTGCCAGCAGTTTTCGCGGGACTAGCGGGCGAAGCTCCTACAATGAGCAGTTCTTC.